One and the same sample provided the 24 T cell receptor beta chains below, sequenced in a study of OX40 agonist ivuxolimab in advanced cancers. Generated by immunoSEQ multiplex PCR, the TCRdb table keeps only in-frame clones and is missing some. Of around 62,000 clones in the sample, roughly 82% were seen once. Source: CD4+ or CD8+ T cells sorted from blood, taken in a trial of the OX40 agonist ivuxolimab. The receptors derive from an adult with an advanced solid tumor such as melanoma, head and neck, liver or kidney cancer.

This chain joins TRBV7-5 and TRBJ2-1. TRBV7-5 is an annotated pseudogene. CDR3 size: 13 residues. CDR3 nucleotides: TGTGCCAGAAGCTTAGGGCTGGGTTTTGAGCAGTTCTTC. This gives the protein CARSLGLGFEQFF.

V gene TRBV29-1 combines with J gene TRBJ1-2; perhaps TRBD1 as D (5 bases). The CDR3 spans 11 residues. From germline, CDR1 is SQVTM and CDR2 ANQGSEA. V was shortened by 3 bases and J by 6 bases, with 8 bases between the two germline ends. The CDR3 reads CSVDVGDGYTF. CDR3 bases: TGCAGCGTTGACGTGGGGGATGGCTACACCTTC.

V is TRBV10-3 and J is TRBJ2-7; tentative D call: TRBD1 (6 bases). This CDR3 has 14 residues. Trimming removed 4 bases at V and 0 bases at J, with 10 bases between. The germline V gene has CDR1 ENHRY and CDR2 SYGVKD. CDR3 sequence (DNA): TGTGCCATCAGTGCTGGGGGCCTCTCCTACGAGCAGTACTTC. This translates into CAISAGGLSYEQYF.

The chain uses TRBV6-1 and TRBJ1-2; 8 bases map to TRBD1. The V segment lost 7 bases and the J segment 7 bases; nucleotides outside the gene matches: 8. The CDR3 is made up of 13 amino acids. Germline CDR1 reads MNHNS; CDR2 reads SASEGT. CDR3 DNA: TGTGCCAGCACCAAGGGGACAGGCGGTGGCTACACCTTC. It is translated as CASTKGTGGGYTF.

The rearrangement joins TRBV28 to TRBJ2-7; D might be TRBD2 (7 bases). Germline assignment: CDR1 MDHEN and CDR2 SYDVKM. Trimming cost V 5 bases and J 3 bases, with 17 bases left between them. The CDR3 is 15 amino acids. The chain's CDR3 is CASSTTGSGGYEQYF. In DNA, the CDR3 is TGTGCCAGCAGTACTACAGGGTCGGGAGGCTACGAGCAGTACTTC.

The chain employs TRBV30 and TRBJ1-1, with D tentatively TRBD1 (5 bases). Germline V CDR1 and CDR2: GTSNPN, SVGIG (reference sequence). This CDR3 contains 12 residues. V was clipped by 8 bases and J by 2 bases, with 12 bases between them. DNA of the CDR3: TGTGCCGGGACTCAGGGTAACACTGAAGCTTTCTTT. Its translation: CAGTQGNTEAFF.

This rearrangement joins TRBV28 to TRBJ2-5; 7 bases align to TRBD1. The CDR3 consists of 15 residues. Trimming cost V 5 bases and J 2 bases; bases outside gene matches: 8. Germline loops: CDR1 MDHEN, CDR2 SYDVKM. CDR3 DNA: TGTGCCAGCAGTCCGGGACAGAGTCTACAAGAGACCCAGTACTTC. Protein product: CASSPGQSLQETQYF.

CDR3 in DNA: TGTGCCAGCAGCTCGTATAGCGGAGGTGAGCAGTTCTTC. It codes for CASSSYSGGEQFF. The genes are TRBV7-9 and TRBJ2-1, with D perhaps matching TRBD2 (6 bases). In germline, CDR1 is SEHNR, CDR2 FQNEAQ (reference sequence). CDR3 length equals 13 residues. Trimming pared 4 bases from V and 9 bases from J, leaving 13 bases between.

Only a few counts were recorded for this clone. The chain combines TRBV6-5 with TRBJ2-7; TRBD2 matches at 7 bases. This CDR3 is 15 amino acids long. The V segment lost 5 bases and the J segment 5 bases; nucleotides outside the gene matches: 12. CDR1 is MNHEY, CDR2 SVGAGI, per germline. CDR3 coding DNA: TGTGCCAGCAGTCCCGTGGGTGGGAGGGTGGACGAGCAGTACTTC. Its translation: CASSPVGGRVDEQYF.

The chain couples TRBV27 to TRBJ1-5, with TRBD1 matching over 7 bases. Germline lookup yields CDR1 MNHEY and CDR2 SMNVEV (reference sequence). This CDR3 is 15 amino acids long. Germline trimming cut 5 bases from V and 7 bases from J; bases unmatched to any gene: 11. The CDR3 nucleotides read TGTGCCAGCAGTCCTGCTCGACAGGGTGGGCAGCCCCAGCATTTT. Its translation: CASSPARQGGQPQHF.

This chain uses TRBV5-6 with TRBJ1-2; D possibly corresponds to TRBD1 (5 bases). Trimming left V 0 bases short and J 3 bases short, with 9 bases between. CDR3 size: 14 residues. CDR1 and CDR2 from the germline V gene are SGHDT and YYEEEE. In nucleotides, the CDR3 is TGTGCCAGCAGCTTGGGGGGGAGCCACTATGGCTACACCTTC. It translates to CASSLGGSHYGYTF.

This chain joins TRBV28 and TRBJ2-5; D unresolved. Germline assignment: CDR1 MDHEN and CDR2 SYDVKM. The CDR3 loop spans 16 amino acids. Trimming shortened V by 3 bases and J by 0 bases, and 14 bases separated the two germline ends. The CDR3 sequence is CASSFAQNKYQETQYF. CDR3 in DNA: TGTGCCAGCAGTTTTGCACAGAACAAGTACCAAGAGACCCAGTACTTC.

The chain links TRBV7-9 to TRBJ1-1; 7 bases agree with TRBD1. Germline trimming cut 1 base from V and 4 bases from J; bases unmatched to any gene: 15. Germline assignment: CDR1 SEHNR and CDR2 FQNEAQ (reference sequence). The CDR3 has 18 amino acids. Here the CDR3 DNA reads TGTGCCAGCAGCTTAGTAGGGTATGTAGGGGGCCGGGTCACTGAAGCTTTCTTT. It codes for CASSLVGYVGGRVTEAFF.

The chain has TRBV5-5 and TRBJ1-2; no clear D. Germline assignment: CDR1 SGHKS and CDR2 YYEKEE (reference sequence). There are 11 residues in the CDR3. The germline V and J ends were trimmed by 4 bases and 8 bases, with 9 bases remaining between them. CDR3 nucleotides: TGTGCCAGCAGCCAAAACCAAGGCTACACCTTC. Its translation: CASSQNQGYTF. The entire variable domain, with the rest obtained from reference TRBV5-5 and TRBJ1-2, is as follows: DAGVTQSPTHLIKTRGQQVTLRCSPISGHKSVSWYQQVLGQGPQFIFQYYEKEERGRGNFPDRFSARQFPNYSSELNVNALLLGDSALYLCASSQNQGYTFGSGTRLTVV.

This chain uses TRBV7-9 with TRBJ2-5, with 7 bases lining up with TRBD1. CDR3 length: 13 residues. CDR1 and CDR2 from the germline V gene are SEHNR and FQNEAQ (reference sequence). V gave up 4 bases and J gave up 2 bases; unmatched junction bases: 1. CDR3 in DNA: TGTGCCAGCAGCTCGGGACAGCAAGAGACCCAGTACTTC. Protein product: CASSSGQQETQYF.

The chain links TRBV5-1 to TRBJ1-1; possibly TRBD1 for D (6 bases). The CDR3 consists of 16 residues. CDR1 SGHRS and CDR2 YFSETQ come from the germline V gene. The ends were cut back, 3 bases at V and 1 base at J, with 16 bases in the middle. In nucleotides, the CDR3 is TGCGCCAGCAGCTCGGGGGGCACTCAACAGAACACTGAAGCTTTCTTT. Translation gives CASSSGGTQQNTEAFF.

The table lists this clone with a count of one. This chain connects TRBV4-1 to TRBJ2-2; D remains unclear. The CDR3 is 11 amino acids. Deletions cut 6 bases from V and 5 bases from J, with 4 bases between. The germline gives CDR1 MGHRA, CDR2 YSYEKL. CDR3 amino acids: CASSLTGELFF. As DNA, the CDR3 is TGCGCCAGCAGTTTGACCGGGGAGCTGTTTTTT.

In DNA form, the CDR3 reads TGTGCCAGCAGCGTTACAGGGGGAACTGGGGCCAACGTCCTGACTTTC. This translates into CASSVTGGTGANVLTF. The rearrangement links TRBV7-3 to TRBJ2-6; 8 nucleotides line up with TRBD1. The junction had 5 bases not matched to a gene; V was cut back by 5 bases and J by 2 bases. The CDR3 spans 16 residues. From germline, CDR1 is SGHTA and CDR2 FQGTGA.

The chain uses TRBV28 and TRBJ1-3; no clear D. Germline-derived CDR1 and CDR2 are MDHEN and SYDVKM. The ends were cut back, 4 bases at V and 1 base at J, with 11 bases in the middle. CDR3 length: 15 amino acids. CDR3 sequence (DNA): TGTGCCAGCAGTTCCCTAGGGAGGTCTGGAAACACCATATATTTT. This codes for CASSSLGRSGNTIYF. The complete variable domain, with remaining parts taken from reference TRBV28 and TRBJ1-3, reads DVKVTQSSRYLVKRTGEKVFLECVQDMDHENMFWYRQDPGLGLRLIYFSYDVKMKEKGDIPEGYSVSREKKERFSLILESASTNQTSMYLCASSSLGRSGNTIYFGEGSWLTVV.

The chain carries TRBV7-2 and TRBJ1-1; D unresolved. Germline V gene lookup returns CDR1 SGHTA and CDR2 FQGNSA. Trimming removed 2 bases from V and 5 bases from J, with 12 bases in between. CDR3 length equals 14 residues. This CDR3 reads CASSLQTGGTEAFF. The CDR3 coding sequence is TGTGCCAGCAGCTTACAGACGGGAGGAACTGAAGCTTTCTTT.

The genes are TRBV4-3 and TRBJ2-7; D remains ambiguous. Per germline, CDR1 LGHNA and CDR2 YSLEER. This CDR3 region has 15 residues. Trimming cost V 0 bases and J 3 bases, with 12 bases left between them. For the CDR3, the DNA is TGCGCCAGCAGCCAAGAAGACCAGCCACTCTACGAGCAGTACTTC. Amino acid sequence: CASSQEDQPLYEQYF.

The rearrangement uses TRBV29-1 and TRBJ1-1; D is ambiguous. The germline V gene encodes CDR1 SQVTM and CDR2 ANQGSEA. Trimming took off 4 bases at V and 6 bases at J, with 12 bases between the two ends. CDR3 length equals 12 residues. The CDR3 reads CSVAGQDPEAFF. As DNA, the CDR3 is TGCAGCGTTGCTGGGCAGGACCCTGAAGCTTTCTTT.

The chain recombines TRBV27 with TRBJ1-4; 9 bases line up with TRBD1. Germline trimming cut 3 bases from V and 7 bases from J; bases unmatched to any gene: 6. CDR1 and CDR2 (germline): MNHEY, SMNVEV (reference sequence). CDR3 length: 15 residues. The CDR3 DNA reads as TGTGCCAGCAGTTTGTCCGGGACAGGGCGTGAAAAACTGTTTTTT. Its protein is CASSLSGTGREKLFF.

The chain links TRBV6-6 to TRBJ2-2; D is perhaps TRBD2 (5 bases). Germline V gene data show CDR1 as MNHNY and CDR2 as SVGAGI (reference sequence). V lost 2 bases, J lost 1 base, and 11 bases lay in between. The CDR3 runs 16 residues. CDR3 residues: CASSYISVVNTGELFF. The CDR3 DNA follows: TGTGCCAGCAGTTACATTAGCGTAGTGAACACCGGGGAGCTGTTTTTT.